The rows below give T cell receptor beta chains drawn from one sample of a study of blood T cell repertoires in COVID-19. Using immunoSEQ multiplex PCR, the repertoire was profiled, and TCRdb retains in-frame clones only, with some absent. Of roughly 63,000 clones in the sample, roughly 68% were seen once. Sequenced input: peripheral blood. Every receptor here comes from a woman over 75 with acute or convalescent COVID-19. Each CDR3 is given without its conserved first and last residue.

V	J	CDR3
TRBV28	TRBJ1-6	ASSEQGAGNSPLH
TRBV10-3	TRBJ2-1	AISPGAGYNEQF
TRBV3-1/TRBV3-2	TRBJ2-7	ASSQDIWGSGSLEQY
TRBV3-1/TRBV3-2	TRBJ2-1	ASSQDRWTPGTYNEQF
TRBV5-1	TRBJ2-7	ASSASGRGSSYEQY
TRBV7-8	TRBJ1-2	ASSSQGFYGYT
TRBV28	TRBJ2-1	ASSRRRAEQF
TRBV11-2	TRBJ1-1	ASSLTSGQMNTEAF
TRBV10-3	TRBJ2-1	AISVAASYYNEQF
TRBV30	TRBJ1-4	AWSTGGGGIGEKLF
TRBV5-5	TRBJ1-2	ASSSRTGGNNGYT
TRBV7-2	TRBJ2-3	ASSLDRVRTDTQY
TRBV4-1	TRBJ2-1	ASSPGTGIEQF
TRBV6-5	TRBJ2-3	ASSSQRGPTDTQY
TRBV9	TRBJ2-5	ASSPRVTPETQY
TRBV7-3	TRBJ2-1	ASSSTVAGGPANEQF
TRBV6-1	TRBJ1-2	ASSEQGGRGYT
TRBV19	TRBJ1-5	ASSIDSARRQPQH
TRBV7-9	TRBJ2-7	ASSTGGHTFEQY
TRBV5-8	TRBJ2-7	ASSLAGTSAYEQY
TRBV11-3	TRBJ2-1	ASSWMASVDEQF
TRBV5-1	TRBJ2-5	ASSSRQGQETQY
TRBV6-4	TRBJ1-2	ASSSRGARDGYT
TRBV7-3	TRBJ2-1	ASSLRAGGPYEQF
TRBV28	TRBJ2-3	ASRVLAGVLDTQY
TRBV15	TRBJ1-4	ATAADRVREKLF
TRBV5-6	TRBJ2-1	ASSRRLAGSSYNEQF
TRBV6-5	TRBJ1-2	ASSPGTTYGYT
TRBV19	TRBJ2-5	ASSMRGYETQY
TRBV5-1	TRBJ1-4	ASSLEGATAEKLF
TRBV6-1	TRBJ1-5	ASSEAGGAGQPQH
TRBV27	TRBJ2-1	ASSFEAGVYKNEQF
TRBV15	TRBJ2-2	ATSRDFRANTGELF
TRBV24-1	TRBJ2-7	ATSRGGTSYEQY
TRBV6-4	TRBJ2-1	ASSAGTSGNNEQF
TRBV3-1/TRBV3-2	TRBJ2-6	ASSSRDRYSGANVLT
TRBV6-5	TRBJ2-7	AASGGTYEQY
TRBV11-2	TRBJ1-2	ASTPTGYYGYT
TRBV7-8	TRBJ1-5	ASSLWKTGFNNQPQH
TRBV5-4	TRBJ2-7	ASSLGQGFSYEQY
TRBV29-1	TRBJ1-1	SVQGTRGTEAF
TRBV20-1	TRBJ2-5	SAQYQETQY
TRBV18	TRBJ2-2	ASSPDTRGPTGELF
TRBV5-4	TRBJ2-2	ATKPAGVTGELF
TRBV18	TRBJ2-3	ASSSRLAGGPSTDTQY
TRBV9	TRBJ2-7	ASSPSGGEPPYEQY
TRBV19	TRBJ2-1	ASSILLVGNEQF
TRBV12-3/TRBV12-4	TRBJ2-7	ASTDGGDEQY
TRBV7-2	TRBJ2-7	ASSRRTGGSYEQY
TRBV27	TRBJ2-1	ASRPYASPLGYEQF
TRBV7-6	TRBJ2-1	ASSFPRDRDPTSYNEQF